This T cell receptor beta chain is drawn from a study of shared clonotypes between healthy human individuals. Study as a whole: The donor group consisted of a couple of women and three men, aged 18 to 49. A donor's plate count was three for CD4 naive and three for CD4 memory; CD8 naive had two and CD8 memory one.

Every donor, a Caucasian adult, lived in Nashville, Tennessee. The germline CDR1 and CDR2 sequences are SGHRS and YFSETQ. V was shortened by 4 bases and J by 5 bases, with 15 bases between the two germline ends. There are 14 residues in the CDR3. Investigators spread the genomic DNA of each subset evenly over several immunoSEQ plates. This table comes from immunoSEQ multiplex PCR, and its TCRdb copy is limited to in-frame clones, with some not included. The sample has approximately 340,000 clones; approximately 74% are singletons. The rearrangement uses TRBV5-1 and TRBJ2-5; the D gene is possibly TRBD2 (6 bases). The material sequenced was memory CD4+ T cells sorted from blood. Specified subset: CD45RA-negative fraction. The TCR comes from a young man in good health. The CDR3 protein is CASSGVEGWETQYF. The CDR3 bases are TGCGCCAGCAGCGGGGTGGAGGGATGGGAGACCCAGTACTTC.